The 11 T cell receptor beta chains below all came from one sample that was sequenced in a study of T cell repertoires in cytomegalovirus infection. TCRdb ran MiXCR on the reads and lists one entry per CDR3 protein. The profile shows approximately 1,000,000 distinct CDR3 sequences, approximately 30% of them singletons. Their specific antigens are unknown. This sample comprised cultured CD8+ T cells from PBMCs, obtained from culture after CMV antigen stimulation. The receptors here all came from a human donor in good health (CMV status not recorded). Some clones in this sample may be carry-over from other donors' samples.

The rearrangement uses TRBV6-6 and TRBJ1-2; D not certain. Germline V lookup: CDR1 MNHNY, CDR2 SVGAGI (reference sequence). The CDR3 runs to 13 residues. V lost 0 bases and J lost 9, with 11 bases in between. The CDR3 bases are TGTGCCAGCAGTTACTCGTCGGGGTACCGCTACACCTTC. Residues: CASSYSSGYRYTF.

Turning to this clonotype: One end of the junction is discordant with germline, which a read error may explain. V usage is TRBV5-5 and J usage is TRBJ1-2; 7 bases match TRBD1. There are 17 residues in the CDR3. Germline CDR1 reads SGHKS; CDR2 reads YYEKEE (reference sequence). The CDR3 sequence: CTSSFPGTESSNYGYTF. CDR3 sequence (DNA): TGTACCAGCAGCTTCCCCGGGACAGAATCTTCTAACTATGGCTACACCTTC.

This clonotype was observed many times. The chain couples TRBV7-2 to TRBJ1-1; TRBD1 aligns across 8 bases. CDR1 is SGHTA, CDR2 FQGNSA, per germline. The CDR3 has 14 residues. J gave up 2 bases and V 4 bases, and 3 bases lay outside the gene matches. The CDR3 sequence is CASSWTGRNTEAFF. The DNA for the CDR3 is TGTGCCAGCAGCTGGACAGGGAGAAACACTGAAGCTTTCTTT.

The gene calls are TRBV12-3 or TRBV12-4 and TRBJ1-2; D is undetermined. The CDR3 has 13 amino acids. V lost 6 bases and J 0 bases, leaving 8 bases between the germline ends. DNA for the CDR3: TGTGCCAGCAGCAAGGTGTCTAACTATGGCTACACCTTC. Encoded protein: CASSKVSNYGYTF.

This clonotype was seen only a few times. The V call is TRBV7-9, the J call TRBJ2-1; TRBD1 might be the D (6 bases). V shed 2 bases and J shed 10 bases, with 18 bases lying between them. Looked up from germline, CDR1 is SEHNR and CDR2 is FQNEAQ (reference sequence). The CDR3 totals 15 residues. The CDR3 DNA reads TGTGCCAGCAGCTTACCCGGGACACCGATTATAGAGCAGTTCTTC. This codes for CASSLPGTPIIEQFF. Supplemented by reference TRBV7-9 and TRBJ2-1, the full variable domain reads DTGVSQNPRHKITKRGQNVTFRCDPISEHNRLYWYRQTLGQGPEFLTYFQNEAQLEKSRLLSDRFSAERPKGSFSTLEIQRTEQGDSAMYLCASSLPGTPIIEQFFGPGTRLTVL.

With respect to this clonotype: At one end, the junction sequence differs from germline, possibly due to a read error. J is TRBJ1-3 and V is TRBV28, with D uncertain. Germline V gives CDR1 MDHEN, CDR2 SYDVKM. The CDR3 is 18 amino acids. The CDR3 DNA follows: TGTGCCAACAGTTTACTTGACAAGGGTTCAGGCTCTGGAAACACCATATATTTT. Amino acid sequence: CANSLLDKGSGSGNTIYF.

This clonotype was counted between two and nine times. The V call is TRBV20-1, the J call TRBJ1-1, with D tentatively TRBD1 (5 bases). Trimming removed 3 bases at V and 1 base at J, with 12 bases between. CDR3 length equals 14 residues. CDR1 is DFQATT and CDR2 is SNEGSKA in the germline V gene (reference sequence). The CDR3 loop is CSASLDRGNTEAFF. CDR3 sequence (DNA): TGCAGTGCTAGTCTCGACAGAGGGAACACTGAAGCTTTCTTT.

The genes are TRBV6-6 and TRBJ2-1; TRBD2 matches at 14 bases. The V gene's germline CDR1 is MNHNY and CDR2 SVGAGI (reference sequence). Trimming at V came to 7 bases and at J to 9 bases, leaving 8 bases not matched to a gene. There are 15 residues in the CDR3. This chain's CDR3 is CASIVTSGGVGEQFF. CDR3 DNA: TGTGCCAGCATTGTGACTAGCGGGGGGGTCGGTGAGCAGTTCTTC.

The gene calls are TRBV20-1 and TRBJ2-7; 8 bases agree with TRBD1. Germline values: CDR1 DFQATT, CDR2 SNEGSKA (reference sequence). The CDR3 is made up of 13 amino acids. Germline trimming cut 1 base from V and 3 bases from J; bases unmatched to any gene: 2. For the CDR3, the DNA is TGCAGTGCTAGAGCGACAGGGGACTACGAGCAGTACGTC. Protein sequence: CSARATGDYEQYV.

This clonotype was observed a few times. The genes are TRBV7-9 and TRBJ2-1; TRBD2 aligns across 8 bases. Germline lookup yields CDR1 SEHNR and CDR2 FQNEAQ (reference sequence). V gave up 5 bases and J gave up 4 bases; unmatched junction bases: 7. This CDR3 contains 15 residues. This CDR3 is CASSPPRGGYNEQFF. Here the CDR3 DNA reads TGTGCCAGCAGCCCACCTCGCGGGGGGTACAATGAGCAGTTCTTC.

This clonotype has at least ten counts. The genes are TRBV7-2 and TRBJ2-3, with D perhaps TRBD1 or TRBD2 (5 bases each). From germline, CDR1 is SGHTA and CDR2 FQGNSA. CDR3 length: 15 residues. With 0 bases removed from V and 2 bases from J, the gap between germline ends came to 9 bases. The CDR3 nucleotides read TGTGCCAGCAGCTTAGCGGGGGAACTCACAGATACGCAGTATTTT. Its translation is CASSLAGELTDTQYF.